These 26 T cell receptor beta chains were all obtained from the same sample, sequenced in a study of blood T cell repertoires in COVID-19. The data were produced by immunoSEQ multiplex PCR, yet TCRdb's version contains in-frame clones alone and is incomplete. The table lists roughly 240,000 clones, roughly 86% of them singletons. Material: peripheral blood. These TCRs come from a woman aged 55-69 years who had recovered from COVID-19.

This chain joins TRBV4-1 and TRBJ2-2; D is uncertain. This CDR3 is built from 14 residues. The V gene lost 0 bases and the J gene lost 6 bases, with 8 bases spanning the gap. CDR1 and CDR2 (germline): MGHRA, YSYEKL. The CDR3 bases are TGCGCCAGCAGCCAAGATCCCAGCGCCGGGGAGCTGTTTTTT. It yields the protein CASSQDPSAGELFF.

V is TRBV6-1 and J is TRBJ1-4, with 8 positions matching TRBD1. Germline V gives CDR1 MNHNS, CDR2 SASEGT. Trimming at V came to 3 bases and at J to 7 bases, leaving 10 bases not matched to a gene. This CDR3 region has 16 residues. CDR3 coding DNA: TGTGCCAGCAGTGAGGCTTTACAGGGGGGCCGTGAAAAACTGTTTTTT. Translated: CASSEALQGGREKLFF.

The CDR3 is CSVGDRPNEKLFF. For the CDR3, the DNA is TGCAGCGTGGGGGACAGACCTAATGAAAAACTGTTTTTT. J is TRBJ1-4 and V is TRBV29-1; 7 nucleotides line up with TRBD1. Looked up from germline, CDR1 is SQVTM and CDR2 is ANQGSEA. The CDR3 covers 13 residues. With 6 bases clipped from V and 3 bases from J, the junction kept 4 bases outside the gene matches.

This CDR3 is CASTLDRGRTDTQYF. CDR3 DNA: TGTGCCAGCACACTAGACAGGGGGCGCACAGATACGCAGTATTTT. The chain couples TRBV2 to TRBJ2-3; 10 bases fit TRBD1. Germline-derived CDR1 and CDR2 are SNHLY and FYNNEI. V lost 7 bases to trimming and J lost 1 base; unmatched junction nucleotides: 5. The CDR3 totals 15 residues.

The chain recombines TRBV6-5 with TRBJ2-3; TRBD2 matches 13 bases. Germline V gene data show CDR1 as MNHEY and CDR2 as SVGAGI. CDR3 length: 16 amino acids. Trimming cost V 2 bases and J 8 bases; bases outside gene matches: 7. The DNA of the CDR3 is TGTGCCAGCAGTTACCTACTAGCGGGGGGGCCTAGTACGCAGTATTTT. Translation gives CASSYLLAGGPSTQYF.

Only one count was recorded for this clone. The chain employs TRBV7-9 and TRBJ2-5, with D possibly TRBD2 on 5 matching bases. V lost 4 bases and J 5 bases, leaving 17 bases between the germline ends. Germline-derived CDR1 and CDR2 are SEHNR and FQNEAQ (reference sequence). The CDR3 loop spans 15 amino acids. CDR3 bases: TGTGCCAGCAGCTCCCAAGCCCAGCGCGGGGAGACCCAGTACTTC. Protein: CASSSQAQRGETQYF.

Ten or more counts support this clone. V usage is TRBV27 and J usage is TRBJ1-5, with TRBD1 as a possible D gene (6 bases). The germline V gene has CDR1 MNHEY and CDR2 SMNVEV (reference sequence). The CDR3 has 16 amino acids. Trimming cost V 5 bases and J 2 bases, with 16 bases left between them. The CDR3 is CASSDTPRGGNQPQHF. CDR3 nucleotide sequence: TGTGCCAGCAGTGACACCCCCAGGGGTGGCAATCAGCCCCAGCATTTT.

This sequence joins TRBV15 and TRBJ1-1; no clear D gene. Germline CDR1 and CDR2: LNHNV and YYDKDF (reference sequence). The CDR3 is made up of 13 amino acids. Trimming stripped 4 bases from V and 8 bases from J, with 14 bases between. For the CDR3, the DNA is TGTGCCACCAGCATGCCCCCCGGCGGGGAAGCTTTCTTT. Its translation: CATSMPPGGEAFF. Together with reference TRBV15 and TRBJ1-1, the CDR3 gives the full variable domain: DAMVIQNPRYQVTQFGKPVTLSCSQTLNHNVMYWYQQKSSQAPKLLFHYYDKDFNNEADTPDNFQSRRPNTSFCFLDIRSPGLGDTAMYLCATSMPPGGEAFFGQGTRLTVV.

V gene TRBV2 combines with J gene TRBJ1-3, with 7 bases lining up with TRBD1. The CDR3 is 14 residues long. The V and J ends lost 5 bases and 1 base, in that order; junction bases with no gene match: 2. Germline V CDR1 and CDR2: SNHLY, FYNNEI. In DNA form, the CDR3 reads TGTGCCAGCAGTACAGGGGAGTCTGGAAACACCATATATTTT. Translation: CASSTGESGNTIYF.

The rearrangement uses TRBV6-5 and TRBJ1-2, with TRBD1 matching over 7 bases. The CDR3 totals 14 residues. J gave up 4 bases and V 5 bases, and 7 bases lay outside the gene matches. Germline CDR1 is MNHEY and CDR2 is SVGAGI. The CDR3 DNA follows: TGTGCCAGCAGTCCCTCAGGGGGTGGCTATGGCTACACCTTC. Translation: CASSPSGGGYGYTF.

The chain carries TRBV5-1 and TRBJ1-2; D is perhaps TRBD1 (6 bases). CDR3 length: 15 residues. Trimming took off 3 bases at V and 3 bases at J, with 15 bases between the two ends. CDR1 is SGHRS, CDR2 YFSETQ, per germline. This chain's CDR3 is CASSYTGFMDYGYTF. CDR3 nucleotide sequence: TGCGCCAGCAGCTACACAGGGTTCATGGACTATGGCTACACCTTC.

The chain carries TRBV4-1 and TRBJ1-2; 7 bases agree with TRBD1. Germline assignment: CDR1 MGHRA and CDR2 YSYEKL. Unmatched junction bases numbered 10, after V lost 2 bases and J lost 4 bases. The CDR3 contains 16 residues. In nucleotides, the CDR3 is TGCGCCAGCAGCCAACAAGCAGGGGGACGAGGCTATGGCTACACCTTC. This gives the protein CASSQQAGGRGYGYTF.

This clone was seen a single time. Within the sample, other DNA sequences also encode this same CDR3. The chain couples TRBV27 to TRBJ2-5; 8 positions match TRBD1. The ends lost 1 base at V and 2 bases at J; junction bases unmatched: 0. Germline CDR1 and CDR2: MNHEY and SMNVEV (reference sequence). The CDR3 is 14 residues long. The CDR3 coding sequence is TGTGCCAGCAGTTTATACAGGGGGCAAGAGACCCAGTACTTC. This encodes CASSLYRGQETQYF.

The CDR3: CASSRGQGPNQPQHF. The DNA for the CDR3 is TGTGCCAGCTCACGCGGACAGGGACCCAATCAGCCCCAGCATTTT. The chain joins TRBV18 to TRBJ1-5, with TRBD1 matching over 8 bases. J lost 3 bases, V lost 4 bases, and 5 bases had no gene match. The CDR3 consists of 15 residues. CDR1 and CDR2 from the germline V gene are KGHSH and LQKENI.

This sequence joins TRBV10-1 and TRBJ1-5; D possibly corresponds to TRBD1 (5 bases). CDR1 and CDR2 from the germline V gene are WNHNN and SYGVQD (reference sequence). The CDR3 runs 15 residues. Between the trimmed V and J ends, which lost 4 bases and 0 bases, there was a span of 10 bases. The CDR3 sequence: CASSGQTDSNQPQHF. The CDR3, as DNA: TGCGCCAGCAGTGGCCAGACAGATAGCAATCAGCCCCAGCATTTT.

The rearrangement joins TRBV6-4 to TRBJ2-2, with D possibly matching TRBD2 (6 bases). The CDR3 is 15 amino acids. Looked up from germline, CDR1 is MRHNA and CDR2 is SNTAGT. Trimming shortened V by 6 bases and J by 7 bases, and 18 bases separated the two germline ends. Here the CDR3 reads CASRLTQGGHGELFF. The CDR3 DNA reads TGTGCCAGCAGACTTACTCAGGGAGGCCACGGGGAGCTGTTTTTT.

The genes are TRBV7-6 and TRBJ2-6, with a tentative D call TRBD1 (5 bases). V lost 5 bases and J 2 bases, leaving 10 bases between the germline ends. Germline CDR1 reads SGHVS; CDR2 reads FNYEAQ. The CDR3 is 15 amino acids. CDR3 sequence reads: CASSPRVAGANVLTF. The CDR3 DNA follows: TGTGCCAGCAGCCCCAGGGTCGCTGGGGCCAACGTCCTGACTTTC.

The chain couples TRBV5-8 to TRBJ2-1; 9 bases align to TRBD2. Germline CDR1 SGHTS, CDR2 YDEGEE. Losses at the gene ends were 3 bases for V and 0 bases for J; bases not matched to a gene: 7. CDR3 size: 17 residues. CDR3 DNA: TGTGCCAGCAGCTACGTAGCGGGGGCCTTCTCCTACAATGAGCAGTTCTTC. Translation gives CASSYVAGAFSYNEQFF.

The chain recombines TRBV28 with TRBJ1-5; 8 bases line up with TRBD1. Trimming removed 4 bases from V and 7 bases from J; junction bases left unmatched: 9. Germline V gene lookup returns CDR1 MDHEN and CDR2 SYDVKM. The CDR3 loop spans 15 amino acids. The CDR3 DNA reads TGTGCCAGCAGTTCCTCGGACAGGGTGGGACAGCCCCAGCATTTT. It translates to CASSSSDRVGQPQHF.

CDR3 nucleotides: TGTGCCAGCAGCCCTCAAGCGGCGAACACCGGGGAGCTGTTTTTT. Protein product: CASSPQAANTGELFF. The chain employs TRBV5-4 and TRBJ2-2, with a weak D call TRBD2 (5 bases). The V end was cut by 4 bases, the J end by 0 bases, with 10 bases between. The CDR3 is 15 residues long. The germline V gene encodes CDR1 SGHNT and CDR2 YYREEE (reference sequence). The full variable domain, completed using reference TRBV5-4 and TRBJ2-2, is ETGVTQSPTHLIKTRGQQVTLRCSSQSGHNTVSWYQQALGQGPQFIFQYYREEENGRGNFPPRFSGLQFPNYSSELNVNALELDDSALYLCASSPQAANTGELFFGEGSRLTVL.

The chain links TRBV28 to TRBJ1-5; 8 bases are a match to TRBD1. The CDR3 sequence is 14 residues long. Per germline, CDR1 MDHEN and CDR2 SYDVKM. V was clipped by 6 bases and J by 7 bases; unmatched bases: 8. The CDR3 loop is CASSLRGPGQPQHF. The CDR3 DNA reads TGTGCCAGCAGCCTCAGGGGGCCAGGGCAGCCCCAGCATTTT.

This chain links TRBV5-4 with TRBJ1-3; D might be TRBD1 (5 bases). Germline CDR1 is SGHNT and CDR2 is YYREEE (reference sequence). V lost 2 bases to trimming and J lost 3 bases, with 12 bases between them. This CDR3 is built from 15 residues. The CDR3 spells CASSFSGAVGNTIYF. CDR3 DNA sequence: TGTGCCAGCAGCTTCTCTGGGGCGGTTGGAAACACCATATATTTT.

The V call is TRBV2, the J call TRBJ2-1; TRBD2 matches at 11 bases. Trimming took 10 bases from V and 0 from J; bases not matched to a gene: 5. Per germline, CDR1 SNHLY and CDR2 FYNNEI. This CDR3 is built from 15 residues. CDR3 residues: CATLTSGASYNEQFF. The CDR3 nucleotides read TGTGCCACCCTGACTAGCGGGGCCTCCTACAATGAGCAGTTCTTC.

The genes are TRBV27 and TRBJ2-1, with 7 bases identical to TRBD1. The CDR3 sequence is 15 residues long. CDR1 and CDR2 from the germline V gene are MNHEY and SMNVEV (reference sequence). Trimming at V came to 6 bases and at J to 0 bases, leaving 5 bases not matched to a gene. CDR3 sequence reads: CASSLDRDSYNEQFF. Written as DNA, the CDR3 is TGTGCCAGCAGCCTTGACAGGGACTCCTACAATGAGCAGTTCTTC.

CDR3 sequence (DNA): TGTGCCAGCAGCTTAGCGGGGGGGTACGTCCACGAGCAGTACTTC. This encodes CASSLAGGYVHEQYF. V is TRBV11-2 and J is TRBJ2-7, with 8 bases identical to TRBD2. Germline CDR1 SGHAT, CDR2 FQNNGV. V was pared by 1 base and J by 5 bases, with 7 bases of the junction left unmatched. The CDR3 covers 15 residues.

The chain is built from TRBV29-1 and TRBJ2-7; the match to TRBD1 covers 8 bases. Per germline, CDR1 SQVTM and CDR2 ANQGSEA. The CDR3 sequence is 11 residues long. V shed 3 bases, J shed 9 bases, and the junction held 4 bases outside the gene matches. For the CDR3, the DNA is TGCAGCGTTGAGGACAGGGAAGTGCAGTACTTC. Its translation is CSVEDREVQYF.